These 31 T cell receptor beta chains were sequenced from one sample in a study of blood T cell repertoires in COVID-19. Method: immunoSEQ multiplex PCR; TCRdb's copy keeps in-frame clones and lacks some. The sample comprises a few hundred thousand clones, around 87% of which are singletons, and 1% to 1.5% rests with the top ten. Sequencing was carried out using PBMCs or T cells enriched from blood (not recorded which). Receptor source: a man aged 25-45 years who had recovered from COVID-19.

The rearrangement joins TRBV14 to TRBJ1-4, with D possibly being TRBD1 (6 bases). Germline V gene lookup returns CDR1 SGHDN and CDR2 FVKESK. The CDR3 totals 19 residues. V was shortened by 6 bases and J by 0 bases, with 23 bases between the two germline ends. In DNA form, the CDR3 reads TGTGCCAGCAGTCACGCTCCGGGACACAACCTTGCAACTAATGAAAAACTGTTTTTT. Residues: CASSHAPGHNLATNEKLFF.

The chain recombines TRBV6-4 with TRBJ1-6; possibly TRBD1 for D (5 bases). The germline CDR1 and CDR2 sequences are MRHNA and SNTAGT. The CDR3 runs to 15 residues. The V end was cut by 3 bases, the J end by 7 bases, with 13 bases between. CDR3 sequence: CASSESGLGNSPLHF. The CDR3 DNA reads as TGTGCCAGCAGTGAATCGGGACTAGGGAATTCACCCCTCCACTTT.

The J gene is TRBJ1-3, the V gene TRBV7-9; D ambiguous. The CDR3 totals 16 residues. The germline V gene has CDR1 SEHNR and CDR2 FQNEAQ (reference sequence). The V and J ends lost 5 bases and 0 bases respectively, with 14 bases between them. CDR3 sequence reads: CASSPAARHSGNTIYF. CDR3 nucleotides: TGTGCCAGCAGCCCAGCTGCGAGGCACTCTGGAAACACCATATATTTT.

This sequence joins TRBV15 and TRBJ2-3; D gene unclear. V shed 0 bases and J shed 8 bases, with 6 bases lying between them. This CDR3 is 12 amino acids long. The germline V gene encodes CDR1 LNHNV and CDR2 YYDKDF (reference sequence). The DNA of the CDR3 is TGTGCCACCAGCAGAGATCGCAGTACGCAGTATTTT. This codes for CATSRDRSTQYF.

V and J are TRBV12-3 or TRBV12-4 and TRBJ1-2; TRBD1 might be the D (5 bases). CDR3 length: 12 amino acids. The germline V and J ends were trimmed by 3 bases and 7 bases, with 9 bases remaining between them. Written as DNA, the CDR3 is TGTGCCAGCAGTTTGATGGGACTTGGCTACACCTTC. This gives the protein CASSLMGLGYTF.

As DNA, the CDR3 is TGTGCCAGTAGTATCACCCGGGACACCCCCTATGGCTACACCTTC. Translated: CASSITRDTPYGYTF. The chain couples TRBV19 to TRBJ1-2, with a possible D match to TRBD1 (6 bases). Deletions cut 3 bases from V and 4 bases from J, with 15 bases between. Germline CDR1 is LNHDA and CDR2 is SQIVND (reference sequence). The CDR3 runs 15 residues.

This sequence joins TRBV7-8 and TRBJ2-2; 8 bases align to TRBD2. The germline CDR1 and CDR2 sequences are SGHVS and FQNEAQ. CDR3 length: 15 amino acids. Trimming cost V 5 bases and J 5 bases; bases outside gene matches: 7. The CDR3 nucleotides read TGTGCCAGCAGCGGGCTGCGGGGGGTAACCGGGGAGCTGTTTTTT. It is translated as CASSGLRGVTGELFF.

The gene calls are TRBV29-1 and TRBJ1-1; 9 nucleotides agree with TRBD1. The V gene end was trimmed by 6 bases and the J gene end by 6 bases; junction bases not matched to a gene: 8. The germline gives CDR1 SQVTM, CDR2 ANQGSEA. The CDR3 extends over 13 amino acids. This CDR3 reads CSVATGGIAEAFF. The DNA of the CDR3 is TGCAGCGTGGCGACAGGGGGGATCGCTGAAGCTTTCTTT.

The chain carries TRBV5-1 and TRBJ1-4, with D tentatively TRBD1 (5 bases). The germline V gene encodes CDR1 SGHRS and CDR2 YFSETQ. The CDR3 runs 14 residues. V lost 4 bases, J lost 5 bases, and 12 bases lay in between. For the CDR3, the DNA is TGCGCCAGCAGCCCCGGGGGGGGAAATGAAAAACTGTTTTTT. Translated, it gives CASSPGGGNEKLFF.

The CDR3 DNA reads as TGTGCCAGCAGCACGACAGGGGCTGGCGAGCAGTACTTC. Its protein is CASSTTGAGEQYF. V and J are TRBV3-1 (or the pseudogene TRBV3-2) and TRBJ2-7; 8 bases match TRBD1. Germline CDR1 reads LGHDT; CDR2 reads YNNKEL (reference sequence). The CDR3 contains 13 residues. Trimming cost V 5 bases and J 6 bases; bases outside gene matches: 6.

The chain joins TRBV19 to TRBJ1-5; 7 bases align to TRBD1. Losses at the gene ends were 6 bases for V and 2 bases for J; bases not matched to a gene: 7. The germline V gene encodes CDR1 LNHDA and CDR2 SQIVND (reference sequence). CDR3 length: 15 residues. The CDR3 DNA is TGTGCCAGTAGAGTTCAGGGGGTCGGCAATCAGCCCCAGCATTTT. Translation: CASRVQGVGNQPQHF. Using reference TRBV19 and TRBJ1-5 for the parts outside the CDR3, the full variable domain is DGGITQSPKYLFRKEGQNVTLSCEQNLNHDAMYWYRQDPGQGLRLIYYSQIVNDFQKGDIAEGYSVSREKKESFPLTVTSAQKNPTAFYLCASRVQGVGNQPQHFGDGTRLSIL.

This clone was recorded a few times. V is TRBV29-1 and J is TRBJ2-7, with TRBD1 matching 11 bases. The germline V gene has CDR1 SQVTM and CDR2 ANQGSEA. Trimming at V came to 0 bases and at J to 3 bases, leaving 4 bases not matched to a gene. This CDR3 spans 15 amino acids. CDR3 in amino acids: CSVEDGDRGVYEQYF. DNA for the CDR3: TGCAGCGTTGAAGATGGGGACAGGGGGGTCTACGAGCAGTACTTC.

This sequence joins TRBV14 and TRBJ1-6; no firm D call. V was shortened by 5 bases and J by 3 bases, with 2 bases between the two germline ends. The CDR3 has 12 residues. Germline V CDR1 and CDR2: SGHDN, FVKESK. CDR3 in DNA: TGTGCCAGCAGCTACTATAATTCACCCCTCCACTTT. Its protein product is CASSYYNSPLHF.

This clone was observed a single time. V usage is TRBV19 and J usage is TRBJ1-6; no clear D. The germline gives CDR1 LNHDA, CDR2 SQIVND (reference sequence). The CDR3 has 12 residues. The V gene lost 3 bases and the J gene lost 11 bases, with 8 bases spanning the gap. The DNA of the CDR3 is TGTGCCAGTAGTATGAGGAGTCCACCCCTCCACTTT. Translation: CASSMRSPPLHF.

The V gene is TRBV7-6, the J gene TRBJ2-6; tentative D call: TRBD2 (5 bases). This CDR3 is 16 amino acids long. The germline V and J ends were trimmed by 3 bases and 0 bases, with 9 bases remaining between them. From germline, CDR1 is SGHVS and CDR2 FNYEAQ. The CDR3 coding sequence is TGTGCCAGCAGCTTCTCGGGGAACTCTGGGGCCAACGTCCTGACTTTC. Translated: CASSFSGNSGANVLTF.

The chain joins TRBV10-3 to TRBJ1-1, with 8 bases matching TRBD1. Germline V lookup: CDR1 ENHRY, CDR2 SYGVKD. This CDR3 region has 13 residues. V was clipped by 11 bases and J by 1 base; unmatched bases: 6. The CDR3 DNA reads TGTGCCGTCAAGGACAGGGAGAACACTGAAGCTTTCTTT. It encodes CAVKDRENTEAFF.

This chain joins TRBV3-1 (or the pseudogene TRBV3-2) and TRBJ2-7; D possibly corresponds to TRBD1 (9 bases). The CDR3 is made up of 21 amino acids. Trimming cost V 1 base and J 3 bases, with 31 bases left between them. CDR1 is LGHDT and CDR2 is YNNKEL in the germline V gene (reference sequence). CDR3 bases: TGTGCCAGCAGCCAAGCACCGGGACAGGGCCAGCGGGGGAGTTGGTTCTACGAGCAGTACTTC. It yields the protein CASSQAPGQGQRGSWFYEQYF.

The chain recombines TRBV18 with TRBJ2-5; D may be TRBD1 (6 bases). This CDR3 has 15 amino acids. V gave up 3 bases and J gave up 5 bases, with 16 bases separating them. The germline CDR1 and CDR2 sequences are KGHSH and LQKENI. CDR3 sequence reads: CASSPSQGIGETQYF. The CDR3 DNA is TGTGCCAGCTCACCTTCCCAGGGGATCGGGGAGACCCAGTACTTC.

The V call is TRBV11-2, the J call TRBJ1-1; 9 bases match TRBD1. V trimming: 5 bases; J trimming: 7 bases; junction bases outside the gene matches: 5. CDR1 is SGHAT, CDR2 FQNNGV, per germline. CDR3 length: 13 amino acids. CDR3 protein: CASSAQGAGEAFF. For the CDR3, the DNA is TGTGCCAGCAGCGCACAGGGGGCGGGTGAAGCTTTCTTT.

The J gene is TRBJ2-3, the V gene TRBV19, with D perhaps matching TRBD1 (5 bases). V lost 4 bases and J lost 5, with 10 bases in between. This CDR3 is built from 13 residues. CDR1 is LNHDA and CDR2 is SQIVND in the germline V gene (reference sequence). CDR3 bases: TGTGCCAGTAGTAGGCAGGGATTAGATACGCAGTATTTT. Encoded protein: CASSRQGLDTQYF.

The chain recombines TRBV10-3 with TRBJ2-7; 7 bases are shared with TRBD2. The V and J ends lost 8 bases and 2 bases, in that order; junction bases with no gene match: 0. CDR3 length equals 11 residues. Looked up from germline, CDR1 is ENHRY and CDR2 is SYGVKD. The CDR3 sequence: CAIGTTYEQYF. In DNA form, the CDR3 reads TGTGCCATCGGGACTACCTACGAGCAGTACTTC.

This clone has just a few counts. The chain employs TRBV7-2 and TRBJ1-3; TRBD1 matches at 7 bases. This CDR3 contains 15 residues. From germline, CDR1 is SGHTA and CDR2 FQGNSA. V trimming: 2 bases; J trimming: 1 base; junction bases outside the gene matches: 2. Here the CDR3 reads CASSLTQGSGNTIYF. CDR3 sequence (DNA): TGTGCCAGCAGCTTAACACAGGGGTCTGGAAACACCATATATTTT.

This sequence joins TRBV6-5 and TRBJ1-2; the match to TRBD1 covers 7 bases. The germline CDR1 and CDR2 sequences are MNHEY and SVGAGI. Germline trimming cut 0 bases from V and 0 bases from J; bases unmatched to any gene: 1. This CDR3 spans 15 amino acids. The CDR3 spells CASSYSGTANYGYTF. The CDR3 DNA sequence: TGTGCCAGCAGTTACTCGGGGACAGCTAACTATGGCTACACCTTC.

CDR3 protein: CASSLERLANYGYTF. In nucleotides, the CDR3 is TGTGCCAGCAGCTTAGAACGGTTAGCTAACTATGGCTACACCTTC. The gene calls are TRBV7-9 and TRBJ1-2; D uncertain. The CDR3 loop spans 15 amino acids. Trimming removed 1 base at V and 0 bases at J, with 9 bases between. CDR1 and CDR2 (germline): SEHNR, FQNEAQ (reference sequence).

The chain employs TRBV9 and TRBJ2-7; D gene unclear. Germline CDR1 is SGDLS and CDR2 is YYNGEE. With 0 bases removed from V and 3 bases from J, the gap between germline ends came to 13 bases. This CDR3 spans 15 amino acids. The CDR3 is CASSVGSGEIYEQYF. DNA of the CDR3: TGTGCCAGCAGCGTAGGGTCAGGCGAAATCTACGAGCAGTACTTC.

This clone was seen only once. The V and J genes are TRBV6-5 and TRBJ1-3; D not certain. Trimming left V 2 bases short and J 0 bases short, with 5 bases between. Germline V lookup: CDR1 MNHEY, CDR2 SVGAGI. The CDR3 has 14 amino acids. CDR3 DNA sequence: TGTGCCAGCAGTTACAGCCTCTCTGGAAACACCATATATTTT. Translation gives CASSYSLSGNTIYF.

The V gene is TRBV7-9, the J gene TRBJ1-1; TRBD1 is a possible D gene (6 bases). The CDR3 is made up of 14 amino acids. The germline V gene encodes CDR1 SEHNR and CDR2 FQNEAQ (reference sequence). V lost 4 bases and J 6 bases, leaving 15 bases between the germline ends. CDR3 sequence: CASSYEGVIAEAFF. In DNA form, the CDR3 reads TGTGCCAGCAGCTACGAGGGGGTCATCGCTGAAGCTTTCTTT.

The rearrangement links TRBV6-5 to TRBJ1-1; D gene ambiguous. This CDR3 has 13 amino acids. CDR1 is MNHEY, CDR2 SVGAGI, per germline. Trimming took off 7 bases at V and 5 bases at J, with 14 bases between the two ends. As DNA, the CDR3 is TGTGCCAGCAATTTGAATACCAGAACTGAAGCTTTCTTT. It is translated as CASNLNTRTEAFF.

The chain couples TRBV4-1 to TRBJ1-1, with a weak D call TRBD1 (6 bases). CDR3 length equals 16 residues. Germline V gene sequence: CDR1 MGHRA, CDR2 YSYEKL. V lost 1 base, J lost 7 bases, and 19 bases lay in between. CDR3 in DNA: TGCGCCAGCAGCCAAGTTTTCAGGGGAGCCGGGAATGAAGCTTTCTTT. As protein: CASSQVFRGAGNEAFF.

This clone was seen only once. The chain combines TRBV27 with TRBJ2-1; TRBD2 matches 11 bases. The CDR3 totals 16 residues. The V segment lost 7 bases and the J segment 7 bases; nucleotides outside the gene matches: 12. CDR1 is MNHEY and CDR2 is SMNVEV in the germline V gene (reference sequence). CDR3 coding DNA: TGTGCCAGCAATCGGCTAGCGGGGGGCCCGTTGAATGAGCAGTTCTTC. Translated: CASNRLAGGPLNEQFF.

The gene calls are TRBV9 and TRBJ1-2; TRBD1 matches at 9 bases. Germline assignment: CDR1 SGDLS and CDR2 YYNGEE. CDR3 length: 17 amino acids. Germline trimming cut 1 base from V and 4 bases from J; bases unmatched to any gene: 11. CDR3 loop: CASSVNSPGQGSYGYTF. The CDR3 DNA sequence: TGTGCCAGCAGCGTAAATTCACCGGGACAGGGCTCCTATGGCTACACCTTC.